A single sample gave rise to the 25 T cell receptor delta chains below, sequenced in a study of gamma-delta T cells after stem cell transplantation. TCRdb reanalysed the RT-PCR reads with CATT. The sample shows 15,000 to 18,000 delta-chain clones, about 8.5% of them seen only once. The sample consisted of gamma-delta T cells. These receptors came from a human donor. It is not recorded whose cells these are; they may come from a transplant donor.

This clone was seen a handful of times. V is TRDV3 and J is TRDJ1; D uncertain. Trimming took off 4 bases at V and 0 bases at J, with 18 bases between the two ends. Germline lookup yields CDR1 TVYSNPD and CDR2 GDNSRS (reference sequence). The CDR3 extends over 15 amino acids. CDR3 sequence: CACSHTPRYTDKLIF. CDR3 sequence (DNA): TGTGCCTGTTCACACACGCCGCGGTACACCGATAAACTCATCTTT.

This clone was counted between two and nine times. The TCRdb protein, from a much larger clone, departs from this DNA's translation at residue 9, likely by read error; the protein shown derives from the DNA. CDR3 sequence reads: CACDRVLGGTLPVSSWDTRQMFF. The DNA of the CDR3 is TGTGCCTGTGACCGCGTACTGGGGGGTACCCTTCCCGTTAGCTCCTGGGACACCCGACAGATGTTTTTC. The chain is built from TRDV2 and TRDJ3; 8 nucleotides align to TRDD3. V trimming: 3 bases; J trimming: 0 bases; junction bases outside the gene matches: 21. There are 23 residues in the CDR3. The germline V gene has CDR1 GEAIGNYY and CDR2 EKD.

This clone was picked up many times. TCRdb attributes to this sequence the protein of a much larger clone, which differs from the DNA translation at residue 13; a read error is likely, and the protein displayed is translated from the DNA. This chain joins TRDV2 and TRDJ1; 10 positions match TRDD3. V was pared by 3 bases and J by 0 bases, with 24 bases of the junction left unmatched. CDR3 length: 22 residues. Germline-derived CDR1 and CDR2 are GEAIGNYY and EKD. This CDR3 reads CACDPVRTGGSERDYNTDKLIF. For the CDR3, the DNA is TGTGCCTGTGACCCGGTTCGTACTGGGGGATCTGAACGCGACTATAACACCGATAAACTCATCTTT.

A few counts support this clone. A read error is the likely source, as a far larger clone sits one nucleotide away. Other DNA variants within this sample encode the same CDR3. This chain links TRDV2 with TRDJ1; 13 positions match TRDD3. V was clipped by 0 bases and J by 2 bases; unmatched bases: 5. The V gene's germline CDR1 is GEAIGNYY and CDR2 EKD. This CDR3 is built from 17 residues. This CDR3 reads CACDTLLGDTQTDKLIF. CDR3 nucleotide sequence: TGTGCCTGTGACACCCTACTGGGGGATACGCAAACCGATAAACTCATCTTT.

A note on this clone: TCRdb's listed protein matches a much larger clone and diverges from this DNA's translation at residue 15, likely through a read error; the protein shown comes from the DNA. The chain carries TRDV2 and TRDJ1; TRDD3 matches at 10 bases. Germline CDR1 is GEAIGNYY and CDR2 is EKD. CDR3 length: 19 amino acids. CDR3 protein: CACDTVPTTGGLYTYKLIF. The CDR3 bases are TGTGCCTGTGACACCGTTCCTACTACTGGGGGATTGTACACCTATAAACTCATCTTT.

This clone was detected ten times or more. TCRdb shows a much larger clone's protein in place of this DNA's translation, and the two differ at residue 4, likely through a read error; the protein shown is translated from the DNA. The CDR3 sequence is CACGTLKLLGDTTDKLIF. In nucleotides, the CDR3 is TGTGCCTGTGGCACCCTAAAATTACTGGGGGATACGACCGATAAACTCATCTTT. The chain has TRDV2 and TRDJ1, with 13 positions matching TRDD3. Germline CDR1 is GEAIGNYY and CDR2 is EKD. The length of the CDR3 is 18 residues.

This clone was seen repeatedly, ten times or more. TCRdb shows a much larger clone's protein in place of this DNA's translation, and the two differ at residue 8, likely through a read error; the protein shown is translated from the DNA. J is TRDJ1 and V is TRDV2, with D perhaps matching TRDD3 (5 bases). The CDR3 sequence is 21 residues long. From germline, CDR1 is GEAIGNYY and CDR2 EKD. Trimming took off 0 bases at V and 1 base at J, with 29 bases between the two ends. This CDR3 is CACDTVEYHLRTGGLTDKLIF. CDR3 bases: TGTGCCTGTGACACCGTTGAGTACCACCTGCGTACTGGTGGACTCACCGATAAACTCATCTTT.

V gene TRDV2 combines with J gene TRDJ1; 12 bases are shared with TRDD3. There are 22 residues in the CDR3. V was pared by 0 bases and J by 1 base, with 20 bases of the junction left unmatched. The germline gives CDR1 GEAIGNYY, CDR2 EKD. CDR3 sequence (DNA): TGTGCCTGTGACACCCTAAAATTACTGGGGGATACTTCTACTCAATCCACCGATAAACTCATCTTT. This encodes CACDTLKLLGDTSTQSTDKLIF.

This clone has just one count. The junction shows a germline mismatch at one end, possibly a read error. V gene TRDV2 combines with J gene TRDJ1; TRDD3 might be the D (5 bases). The CDR3 totals 15 residues. Germline V gives CDR1 GEAIGNYY, CDR2 EKD. The CDR3: CACDSLGGPVYNLIF. In nucleotides, the CDR3 is TGTGCCTGTGACAGTCTAGGGGGTCCTGTCTATAACCTCATCTTT.

Concerning this clone itself: The protein recorded in TCRdb matches a much larger clone and deviates from this DNA's translation at residue 14, suggesting a read error; the protein here is obtained by translating the DNA. The V gene is TRDV2, the J gene TRDJ3; TRDD3 matches 8 bases. Unmatched junction bases numbered 18, after V lost 0 bases and J lost 0 bases. The CDR3 totals 23 residues. CDR1 and CDR2 (germline): GEAIGNYY, EKD. The CDR3 DNA sequence: TGTGCCTGTGACACCGCGCCTACTGGGGGCCCCAACCTAGGCTCCTGGGACACCCGACAGATGTTTTTC. It specifies CACDTAPTGGPNLGSWDTRQMFF.

Concerning this clone: Translating this DNA gives a protein that differs at residue 16 from the TCRdb one, which belongs to a much larger clone; a read error is likely, and the protein shown is this translation. This chain links TRDV2 with TRDJ1; 10 bases align to TRDD3. This CDR3 is 19 amino acids long. Per the germline V gene, CDR1 is GEAIGNYY and CDR2 is EKD. The DNA of the CDR3 is TGTGCCTGTGACACCGTGGCAGGTACTGGGGGATCGTTTACCGATAACCTCATCTTT. Translating gives CACDTVAGTGGSFTDNLIF.

In regard to this clone: TCRdb's entry gives the protein of a much larger clone, which mismatches this DNA's translation at residue 4, likely from a read error; the protein reported here is translated from the DNA. The chain employs TRDV2 and TRDJ1; 10 bases map to TRDD3. This CDR3 has 18 amino acids. V dropped 5 bases and J dropped 0; count of bases not matched to a gene: 14. CDR1 is GEAIGNYY and CDR2 is EKD in the germline V gene. The CDR3 DNA follows: TGTGCCTGTGGCACTTTGAACTGGGGGATTGAGTACACCGATAAACTCATCTTT. It is translated as CACGTLNWGIEYTDKLIF.

Only a few counts were recorded for this clone. TCRdb has a much larger clone's protein, which differs at residue 12 from the translation of this DNA, likely because of a read error; what is shown is the protein translated from the DNA. V gene TRDV3 combines with J gene TRDJ1; possible D gene TRDD3, 5 bases. The germline gives CDR1 TVYSNPD, CDR2 GDNSRS (reference sequence). This CDR3 is built from 15 residues. Written as DNA, the CDR3 is TGTGCCTTTACAATGGGTAATACAACCACCGATACACTCATCTTT. Translation: CAFTMGNTTTDTLIF. The complete variable domain, with remaining parts taken from reference TRDV3 and TRDJ1, reads CDKVTQSSPDQTVASGSEVVLLCTYDTVYSNPDLFWYRIRPDYSFQFVFYGDNSRSEGADFTQGRFSVKHILTQKAFHLVISPVRTEDSATYYCAFTMGNTTTDTLIFGKGTRVTVEP.

This chain joins TRDV1 and TRDJ1; D may be TRDD3 (5 bases). Looked up from germline, CDR1 is TSWWSYY and CDR2 is QGS. The CDR3 consists of 19 residues. For the CDR3, the DNA is TGTGCCATTGGGGAAACCTGTCTCTGCCGTCTACTGAACACCGATAAACTCATCTTT. Protein product: CAIGETCLCRLLNTDKLIF.

In this sample, this clone turned up a few times. The same CDR3 arises from other DNA sequences in this sample as well. This sequence joins TRDV2 and TRDJ1; TRDD3 might be the D (6 bases). The germline V and J ends were trimmed by 3 bases and 1 base, with 14 bases remaining between them. Germline V gene lookup returns CDR1 GEAIGNYY and CDR2 EKD. CDR3 length: 15 amino acids. CDR3 amino acids: CACDQRGRPTDKLIF. CDR3 nucleotide sequence: TGTGCCTGTGACCAGAGGGGGAGACCCACCGATAAACTCATCTTT.

On this clone: The sample holds other DNA sequences that translate to the same CDR3. J is TRDJ1 and V is TRDV2; 7 bases line up with TRDD3. The CDR3 contains 15 residues. Germline loops: CDR1 GEAIGNYY, CDR2 EKD. The V gene end was trimmed by 2 bases and the J gene end by 2 bases; junction bases not matched to a gene: 7. The CDR3 nucleotides are TGTGCCTGTGACATACGCACTGGGGTTACCGATAAACTCATCTTT. Translated: CACDIRTGVTDKLIF.

The V call is TRDV2, the J call TRDJ1; 7 nucleotides match TRDD3. V was clipped by 6 bases and J by 11 bases; unmatched bases: 29. This CDR3 is built from 18 residues. The germline gives CDR1 GEAIGNYY, CDR2 EKD. This CDR3 reads CACHRGGDLLSYTGKLIF. CDR3 nucleotide sequence: TGTGCCTGTCACAGAGGGGGGGATCTGCTATCTTACACCGGTAAGCTCATCTTT.

Turning to this clone: At one end, the junction sequence differs from germline, possibly due to a read error. The DNA for the CDR3 is TGTGCCTGTGACACTATACGCTGTTCCCTTCGTACTGGTCTCTACACCGCTAAACTCATCTTT. Its translation: CACDTIRCSLRTGLYTAKLIF. The J gene is TRDJ1, the V gene TRDV2, with D perhaps given as TRDD2 or TRDD3 (5 bases each). From germline, CDR1 is GEAIGNYY and CDR2 EKD. The CDR3 sequence is 21 residues long.

This clone has just a few counts. TCRdb has a much larger clone's protein, which differs at residue 15 from the translation of this DNA, likely because of a read error; what is shown is the protein translated from the DNA. This chain uses TRDV2 with TRDJ3; 8 bases line up with TRDD3. In germline, CDR1 is GEAIGNYY, CDR2 EKD. The CDR3 is 20 residues long. CDR3 bases: TGTGCCTGTGACACGCCTACTGGGGGCTCGAGCTCCTGGGACGCCCGACAGATGTTTTTC. Residues: CACDTPTGGSSSWDARQMFF.

Note on this clone: A read error is likely here: a far larger clone is one base away. Other DNA sequences in this specimen translate into the identical CDR3. CDR3 DNA sequence: TGTGCTTTTAGTCCATTTCCTACCGGGATAGAAGAGTACACCGATAAACTCATCTTT. Translating it yields CAFSPFPTGIEEYTDKLIF. This chain links TRDV3 with TRDJ1; possibly TRDD2 for D (7 bases). The CDR3 extends over 19 amino acids. In germline, CDR1 is TVYSNPD, CDR2 GDNSRS (reference sequence).

This clone has a handful of counts. The amino acid sequence in TCRdb belongs to a much larger clone and departs from this DNA's translation at residue 4, likely a sequencing read error; the sequence shown is translated from the DNA. This sequence joins TRDV2 and TRDJ1; 11 positions match TRDD3. The CDR3 runs to 15 residues. The germline V gene has CDR1 GEAIGNYY and CDR2 EKD. After removal of 4 bases from V and 4 bases from J, the junction contained 7 bases not matched to a gene. CDR3 nucleotide sequence: TGTGCCTGTGAGAATCTGGGGGATACTGGCGATAAACTCATCTTT. It specifies CACENLGDTGDKLIF.

This clone appeared many times. At residue 6, TCRdb's protein is not the same as the translated DNA, so the protein here was read from the DNA. The chain recombines TRDV2 with TRDJ1, with a weak D call TRDD3 (5 bases). The CDR3 runs 18 residues. The germline V gene has CDR1 GEAIGNYY and CDR2 EKD. The V end lost 0 bases, the J end lost 0 bases, and 19 bases lay between the germline ends. The CDR3 here is CACDTGGGGAPHTDKLIF. The CDR3 DNA reads as TGTGCCTGTGACACCGGAGGGGGGGGGGCCCCCCACACCGATAAACTCATCTTT.

This clone was counted between two and nine times. TCRdb's listed protein matches a much larger clone and diverges from this DNA's translation at residue 4, likely through a read error; the protein shown comes from the DNA. The chain links TRDV2 to TRDJ1; TRDD3 agrees at 10 bases. J lost 0 bases, V lost 5 bases, and 11 bases had no gene match. The CDR3 runs to 17 residues. The germline gives CDR1 GEAIGNYY, CDR2 EKD. The CDR3 DNA is TGTGCCTGTGTCTTGGTGGGGGATACCCGAAACACCGATAAACTCATCTTT. Residues: CACVLVGDTRNTDKLIF.

This clone was seen ten or more times. The genes are TRDV2 and TRDJ1; D is unclear. The CDR3 spans 18 residues. The germline gives CDR1 GEAIGNYY, CDR2 EKD. The V and J ends lost 1 base and 3 bases respectively, with 23 bases between them. CDR3 in DNA: TGTGCCTGTGACACTGTCTCGCCTCCAAGATCCCAACCCGATAAACTCATCTTT. Its protein product is CACDTVSPPRSQPDKLIF.

This clone turned up a few times. The amino acid sequence in TCRdb belongs to a much larger clone and departs from this DNA's translation at residue 11, likely a sequencing read error; the sequence shown is translated from the DNA. The CDR3 protein is CACDPVLGDTVSKYTDKLIF. CDR3 nucleotide sequence: TGTGCCTGTGACCCGGTTTTGGGGGATACGGTGTCTAAGTACACCGATAAACTCATCTTT. The chain uses TRDV2 and TRDJ1; 11 positions match TRDD3. There are 20 residues in the CDR3. CDR1 and CDR2 from the germline V gene are GEAIGNYY and EKD. V shed 3 bases, J shed 0 bases, and the junction held 17 bases outside the gene matches.